This T cell receptor (beta chain) derives from a study of tumor and adjacent non-tumor tissue in lung cancer. Study in general: Histology: about a dozen adenocarcinoma, a couple of squamous cell carcinoma, 1 small cell lung cancer.

RNA was extracted from bulk tissue without any cell sorting. The normal lung tissue was taken more than 3 cm from the tumor edge. Donors were chemotherapy-naive, newly diagnosed lung cancer surgical patients in China, August–November 2014. The library came from three nested PCR rounds adapted from ARM-PCR protocols. TCRdb passed the multiplex PCR reads through MiXCR, listing each CDR3 protein once. The table has about 100,000 distinct CDR3 sequences, more than 55% seen once; the top ten hold roughly 18%. Looked up from germline, CDR1 is PRHDT and CDR2 is FYEKMQ (reference sequence). The CDR3 loop spans 14 amino acids. Study-wide results and limits: Normal lung showed higher cumulative top 100 clone frequency than tumor. Significantly higher TCR diversity was found in tumor than normal lung.

On this clonotype itself: Its antigen is unknown. An end of the junction differs from the germline gene, which may be a read error.

The chain joins TRBV13 to TRBJ2-7, with 7 positions matching TRBD1. The sample was distant non-tumor lung tissue. The sequence was collected from a young man with non-small cell lung cancer. The CDR3 sequence: CANSLERGLDEQYF. In DNA form, the CDR3 reads TGTGCCAACAGCTTAGAGAGGGGGCTCGACGAGCAGTACTTC.